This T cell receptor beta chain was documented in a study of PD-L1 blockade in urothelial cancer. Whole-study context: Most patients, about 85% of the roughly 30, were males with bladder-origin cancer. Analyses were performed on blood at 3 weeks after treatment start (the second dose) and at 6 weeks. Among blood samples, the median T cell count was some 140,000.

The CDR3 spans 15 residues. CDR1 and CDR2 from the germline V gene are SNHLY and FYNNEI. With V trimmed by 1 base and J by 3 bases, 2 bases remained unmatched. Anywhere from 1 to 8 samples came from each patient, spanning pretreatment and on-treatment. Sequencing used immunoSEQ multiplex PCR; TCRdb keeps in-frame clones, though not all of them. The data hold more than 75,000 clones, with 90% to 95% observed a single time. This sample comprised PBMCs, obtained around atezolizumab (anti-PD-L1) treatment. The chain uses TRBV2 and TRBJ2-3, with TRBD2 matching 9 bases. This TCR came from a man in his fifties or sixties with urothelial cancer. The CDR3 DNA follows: TGTGCCAGCAGTGAAGTTGCGGGGGGGACAGATACGCAGTATTTT. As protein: CASSEVAGGTDTQYF.